This T cell receptor (beta chain) comes out of a study of technical replicates of blood from a handful of donors. The germline CDR1 and CDR2 sequences are SGDLS and YYNGEE. V gave up 2 bases and J gave up 2 bases; unmatched junction bases: 7. The CDR3 totals 16 residues. TCRdb's copy holds only in-frame clones and misses some; the assay was immunoSEQ multiplex PCR. The repertoire holds about 83,000 clones, with over 90% as singletons. The chain has TRBV9 and TRBJ2-1; 7 nucleotides agree with TRBD2. The specimen was T cells isolated from PBMCs. This TCR was sampled from a human donor in good health. The chain's CDR3 is CASSVGGMLPYNEQFF. CDR3 DNA: TGTGCCAGCAGCGTGGGGGGGATGCTACCCTACAATGAGCAGTTCTTC.